A selection of T cell receptor beta chains follows, all from one sample in a study of human T cells and chemical hapten exposure. Using its own MiXCR run on the RACE reads, TCRdb lists one record per CDR3 protein. The sample shows some 120,000 distinct CDR3 sequences, approximately 9.1% of them seen only once. Sequencing used whole blood. Receptors were obtained from a male donor in good health. Some clones in this sample may be carry-over from other donors' samples. The CDR3 runs from the conserved cysteine through the conserved F or W. D genes are given only for firm matches.

v_call,j_call,d_call,cdr3_aa
TRBV15,TRBJ2-2,-,CATSGNNLAGELFF
TRBV20-1,TRBJ2-5,-,CSARNYLETQYF
TRBV11-2,TRBJ2-2,-,CASSPNFGTDNTGELFF
TRBV11-2,TRBJ2-2,TRBD1,CASSSGQGGAGELFF
TRBV19,TRBJ1-2,TRBD1,CATRAAGGDGYTF
TRBV5-4,TRBJ2-4,-,CASSLDSNIQYF
TRBV20-1,TRBJ2-3,-,CSARNPGTPSDTQYF
TRBV7-2,TRBJ1-2,-,CASSLEAGRQHYGYTF
TRBV12-3/TRBV12-4,TRBJ1-2,-,CASSSTVSYGYTF
TRBV30,TRBJ1-1,-,CASPGTKTTEAFF
TRBV12-5,TRBJ1-5,-,CASGFSGTLRYSNQPQHF
TRBV29-1,TRBJ2-3,TRBD2,CSVLRTSGREGPTDTQYF
TRBV6-5,TRBJ1-6,-,CASSYSRRGSYNSPLHF
TRBV5-5,TRBJ2-1,-,CASSFYPQNEQFF
TRBV27,TRBJ2-7,-,CASSSNPGVGSYEQYF
TRBV28,TRBJ2-7,-,CASSLYGVSTYEQYF
TRBV4-1,TRBJ2-1,TRBD2,CASSQERREPYNEQFF
TRBV13,TRBJ1-2,TRBD1,CASTGRGLGNYGYTF
TRBV7-9,TRBJ2-3,-,CASRGVEEREDTQYF
TRBV6-6,TRBJ2-2,TRBD1,CASSTQRPGQGDGELFF
TRBV7-6,TRBJ2-6,TRBD1,CASSPRGQGGPGANVLTF
TRBV7-9,TRBJ2-3,-,CASLRAADTQYF
TRBV20-1,TRBJ1-1,-,CSARDWGPGSSEAFF
TRBV6-1,TRBJ2-7,-,CASSEHPLTYYEQYF
TRBV12-5,TRBJ2-7,-,CASGLVRNEQYF
TRBV14,TRBJ1-1,-,CASSQGWWSGDTEAFF
TRBV5-1,TRBJ1-6,TRBD1,CASSLDRGGSPLHF